The clone carrying this T cell receptor (beta chain) was seen ten or more times. The antigen is not known. The sample is drawn from a study of T-cell memory formation after mild COVID-19. General study findings and limits: The study found balanced CD4/CD8 in clones contracting day 15 to 85 and a CD4+ lean in later expanders. SARS-CoV-2 specificity was not confirmed for second-wave clones peaking on day 37. Those CD4+ clones that contracted were mainly in CM and EM (CD8+ ones in EMRA).

CDR1 is SGDLS, CDR2 YYNGEE, per germline. Trimming removed 4 bases from V and 5 bases from J, with 13 bases in between. The CDR3 is made up of 13 amino acids. Constant-segment primers and 5'RACE yielded cDNA libraries for TCR alpha and TCR beta, each carrying sample barcodes and UMIs. TCRdb called the 5' RACE reads again in MiXCR, with one record for every CDR3 protein. The table shows almost 35,000 distinct CDR3 sequences, with 7% to 9.5% occurring only once. Sequencing used PBMCs or a T cell subset sorted from them (not recorded which). The sequence was obtained from a man aged 18 to 35 who had mild COVID-19 (a few samples of this study predate the infection). Cell type and time point are not known. The V and J genes are TRBV9 and TRBJ2-7; D uncertain. The CDR3 region is CASSPSTSHEQYF. DNA of the CDR3: TGTGCCAGCAGCCCATCGACAAGCCACGAGCAGTACTTC.